Given below is one TCR beta chain in context. Its antigen is currently unknown. The data are from a study of blood T cells in healthy people across ages. Each individual donor underwent a draw of approximately 9.6 milliliters of peripheral blood. Combining a sample-barcoded 5' primer with a J-beta primer mix, a second PCR ran for about 6 to 11 cycles. Via MiXCR, TCRdb re-called the 5' RACE reads, giving one row per CDR3 protein. The table has about 780,000 distinct CDR3 sequences, around a quarter seen once. General study results and limits: No one knew whether donors had CMV, which possibly confounded expanded clonotype changes.

This sample was also put to use in a study of T cells of mothers and their children. From that second work: Sample barcodes plus 2-4 random nucleotides came from the M1S primer.

The source is a boy aged 5 to 17 in good health. The sample comprised blood.

CDR3 region: CSVSRASGGIDTQYF. CDR3 nucleotides: TGCAGCGTTTCGCGTGCCAGCGGGGGTATAGATACGCAGTATTTT. The V call is TRBV29-1, the J call TRBJ2-3; 8 nucleotides align to TRBD2. CDR3 size: 15 residues. Germline trimming cut 5 bases from V and 5 bases from J; bases unmatched to any gene: 12. Germline lookup yields CDR1 SQVTM and CDR2 ANQGSEA.